The 20 T cell receptor beta chains below were found in one sample sequenced in a study of blood T cells in healthy people across ages. Sample-barcoded 5' priming and a J-beta primer mix drove a second PCR of roughly 6 to 12 cycles. Using its own MiXCR run on the 5' RACE reads, TCRdb lists one record per CDR3 protein. The sample contains hundreds of thousands of distinct CDR3 sequences, about 52% of which appear only once. Sequencing was carried out using blood. The receptors stem from a woman aged 60-75 years in good health.

The J gene is TRBJ2-7, the V gene TRBV11-2; D remains ambiguous. The length of the CDR3 is 14 residues. Germline CDR1 is SGHAT and CDR2 is FQNNGV. Trimming removed 5 bases at V and 2 bases at J, with 13 bases between. The CDR3 protein is CASSKEGRTYEQYF. The CDR3 nucleotides are TGTGCCAGCAGCAAAGAAGGACGTACCTACGAGCAGTACTTC.

V and J are TRBV7-2 and TRBJ1-2; D is possibly TRBD1 (5 bases). The CDR3 has 13 residues. V was clipped by 5 bases and J by 6 bases, with 13 bases between them. Germline values: CDR1 SGHTA, CDR2 FQGNSA. The CDR3 loop is CASSPGREDGYTF. The CDR3 DNA reads TGTGCCAGCAGCCCAGGGAGAGAGGATGGCTACACCTTC.

The V call is TRBV27, the J call TRBJ1-2, with a tentative D call TRBD1 (6 bases). The CDR3 has 17 amino acids. Germline-derived CDR1 and CDR2 are MNHEY and SMNVEV (reference sequence). V gave up 4 bases and J gave up 0 bases, with 18 bases separating them. The CDR3 DNA reads TGTGCCAGCAGTTGGGTACAGGGACACGGGGCTAACTATGGCTACACCTTC. It translates to CASSWVQGHGANYGYTF.

This clonotype was detected only a few times. The J gene is TRBJ1-2, the V gene TRBV15; D uncertain. V shed 1 base and J shed 6 bases, with 12 bases lying between them. This CDR3 comprises 14 residues. The germline CDR1 and CDR2 sequences are LNHNV and YYDKDF (reference sequence). The DNA of the CDR3 is TGTGCCACCAGCAGAGTAAGACGGGGAGATGGCTACACCTTC. Translating gives CATSRVRRGDGYTF.

The sample holds a few counts of this clonotype. The rearrangement links TRBV20-1 to TRBJ2-1, with 8 bases identical to TRBD2. The V gene end was trimmed by 6 bases and the J gene end by 2 bases; junction bases not matched to a gene: 6. This CDR3 comprises 14 residues. CDR1 and CDR2 from the germline V gene are DFQATT and SNEGSKA (reference sequence). The CDR3 reads CSAPGAGAYNEQFF. The CDR3 region has the DNA TGCAGTGCGCCAGGAGCGGGAGCCTACAATGAGCAGTTCTTC.

This clonotype showed up just a few times. In DNA form, the CDR3 reads TGTGCCAGCAGCTTCGGGGCACAGAAAACAGATACGCAGTATTTT. It specifies CASSFGAQKTDTQYF. This sequence joins TRBV7-9 and TRBJ2-3; perhaps D is TRBD1 or TRBD2 (5 bases each). This CDR3 has 15 amino acids. Germline V gene sequence: CDR1 SEHNR, CDR2 FQNEAQ (reference sequence). Between the trimmed V and J ends, which lost 3 bases and 3 bases, there was a span of 13 bases.

In its sample, this clonotype was seen once. This chain connects TRBV12-3 or TRBV12-4 to TRBJ2-7; D is unclear. The CDR3 length is 13 residues. V was pared by 8 bases and J by 10 bases, with 21 bases between. The CDR3: CASVASFRSSQYF. CDR3 in DNA: TGTGCCAGCGTGGCTTCGTTTCGAAGCTCCCAGTACTTC.

Only a few counts were recorded for this clonotype. The V call is TRBV2, the J call TRBJ1-6, with D hard to call. Germline V gene lookup returns CDR1 SNHLY and CDR2 FYNNEI. The CDR3 runs 14 residues. V lost 0 bases and J 8 bases, leaving 8 bases between the germline ends. DNA of the CDR3: TGTGCCAGCAGTGAAGCAGGAAGGGATTCACCCCTCCACTTT. It yields the protein CASSEAGRDSPLHF.

This chain connects TRBV20-1 to TRBJ2-7, with D possibly TRBD1 on 6 matching bases. V was shortened by 2 bases and J by 0 bases, with 8 bases between the two germline ends. The CDR3 contains 13 residues. Germline assignment: CDR1 DFQATT and CDR2 SNEGSKA (reference sequence). The CDR3 nucleotides read TGCAGTGCTAGATTGGACAGCTCCTACGAGCAGTACTTC. Amino acid sequence: CSARLDSSYEQYF.

This clonotype has only a few counts. The V gene is TRBV6-2 or TRBV6-3, the J gene TRBJ2-1, with D uncertain. CDR3 length equals 16 residues. Germline loops: CDR1 MNHEY, CDR2 SVGEGT. V lost 2 bases and J 5 bases, leaving 16 bases between the germline ends. CDR3 bases: TGTGCCAGCAGTTACCCCCGTTGGTCGGTCCACAATGAGCAGTTCTTC. Translated: CASSYPRWSVHNEQFF.

As regards this clonotype: The germline gene is not matched at one end of the junction; a read error may be the cause. The rearrangement joins TRBV4-2 to TRBJ1-4; D gene ambiguous. In germline, CDR1 is LGHNA, CDR2 YNFKEQ. The CDR3 totals 16 residues. The CDR3 DNA reads as TGTGCCGGCAGCCCAGCTTCCGGAGCAACTAATGAAAAACTGTTTTTT. Translating gives CAGSPASGATNEKLFF.

This clonotype came up many times. This chain joins TRBV25-1 and TRBJ1-4, with D possibly being TRBD1 (5 bases). The CDR3 loop spans 14 amino acids. Trimming shortened V by 3 bases and J by 0 bases, and 5 bases separated the two germline ends. Germline V gene sequence: CDR1 MGHDK, CDR2 SYGVNS. CDR3 sequence: CASSDRATNEKLFF. In nucleotides, the CDR3 is TGTGCCAGCAGTGACAGGGCAACTAATGAAAAACTGTTTTTT.

The chain couples TRBV6-2 or TRBV6-3 to TRBJ2-1; no clear D. Trimming took off 7 bases at V and 5 bases at J, with 15 bases between the two ends. CDR3 length: 14 residues. The germline V gene encodes CDR1 MNHEY and CDR2 SVGEGT. The CDR3 loop is CASTQGFKNNEQFF. The CDR3 DNA reads as TGTGCCAGCACCCAAGGGTTTAAGAACAATGAGCAGTTCTTC.

CDR3 sequence reads: CASSSAGTGGPYEQYF. CDR3 DNA: TGTGCCAGCAGTTCCGCCGGGACAGGGGGCCCCTACGAGCAGTACTTC. The chain links TRBV27 to TRBJ2-4; 12 nucleotides match TRBD1. The end of the DNA aligns better with TRBJ2-7, so the J call may be wrong. CDR1 and CDR2 from the germline V gene are MNHEY and SMNVEV (reference sequence). CDR3 length equals 16 residues.

This clonotype was counted a few times. The V call is TRBV29-1, the J call TRBJ1-2; D call uncertain. Deletions cut 3 bases from V and 5 bases from J, with 10 bases between. From germline, CDR1 is SQVTM and CDR2 ANQGSEA. The CDR3 totals 12 residues. The chain's CDR3 is CSVDTPGYGYTF. For the CDR3, the DNA is TGCAGCGTTGATACTCCCGGGTATGGCTACACCTTC. The entire variable domain, with the rest obtained from reference TRBV29-1 and TRBJ1-2, is as follows: SAVISQKPSRDICQRGTSLTIQCQVDSQVTMMFWYRQQPGQSLTLIATANQGSEATYESGFVIDKFPISRPNLTFSTLTVSNMSPEDSSIYLCSVDTPGYGYTFGSGTRLTVV.

In this sample, this clonotype turned up a few times. The chain employs TRBV7-9 and TRBJ2-3, with 7 bases that match TRBD1. Losses at the gene ends were 6 bases for V and 5 bases for J; bases not matched to a gene: 8. Per germline, CDR1 SEHNR and CDR2 FQNEAQ (reference sequence). The CDR3 is made up of 14 amino acids. This CDR3 is CASSFTGVVDTQYF. In DNA, the CDR3 is TGTGCCAGCAGTTTCACAGGGGTAGTAGATACGCAGTATTTT. The full variable domain, with the rest looked up from reference TRBV7-9 and TRBJ2-3, is DTGVSQNPRHKITKRGQNVTFRCDPISEHNRLYWYRQTLGQGPEFLTYFQNEAQLEKSRLLSDRFSAERPKGSFSTLEIQRTEQGDSAMYLCASSFTGVVDTQYFGPGTRLTVL.

This clonotype was seen only a few times. This chain connects TRBV12-3 or TRBV12-4 to TRBJ2-5, with 10 nucleotides matching TRBD1. The CDR3 runs to 15 residues. V lost 6 bases to trimming and J lost 2 bases; unmatched junction nucleotides: 6. CDR3 protein: CASSLTGGRQETQYF. CDR3 coding DNA: TGTGCCAGCAGCCTGACAGGGGGCCGGCAAGAGACCCAGTACTTC.

V is TRBV4-2 and J is TRBJ2-4; 8 bases are shared with TRBD2. This CDR3 spans 16 amino acids. The junction had 8 bases not matched to a gene; V was cut back by 4 bases and J by 3 bases. Germline V gene lookup returns CDR1 LGHNA and CDR2 YNFKEQ. The CDR3 region has the DNA TGTGCCAGCAGCCTAGGCAGCGGGGGTTTCAAAAACATTCAGTACTTC. Residues: CASSLGSGGFKNIQYF.

This clonotype has just a few counts. The V call is TRBV3-1, the J call TRBJ2-3; D unclear. The CDR3 runs 18 residues. V dropped 0 bases and J dropped 1 base, with 17 bases sitting between them. The germline V gene has CDR1 LGHDT and CDR2 YNNKEL (reference sequence). In DNA form, the CDR3 reads TGTGCCAGCAGCCAAGAAGGATTTGCGGCCTCCGGCACAGATACGCAGTATTTT. Its protein product is CASSQEGFAASGTDTQYF.

This rearrangement joins TRBV29-1 to TRBJ2-3, with 8 positions matching TRBD2. The CDR3 consists of 14 residues. The J segment lost 6 bases and the V segment lost 0 bases, leaving 5 bases of the junction unmatched. Looked up from germline, CDR1 is SQVTM and CDR2 is ANQGSEA. The CDR3 DNA is TGCAGCGTTGAAGACGGGGGGGGCGGGGATACGCAGTATTTT. It specifies CSVEDGGGGDTQYF.